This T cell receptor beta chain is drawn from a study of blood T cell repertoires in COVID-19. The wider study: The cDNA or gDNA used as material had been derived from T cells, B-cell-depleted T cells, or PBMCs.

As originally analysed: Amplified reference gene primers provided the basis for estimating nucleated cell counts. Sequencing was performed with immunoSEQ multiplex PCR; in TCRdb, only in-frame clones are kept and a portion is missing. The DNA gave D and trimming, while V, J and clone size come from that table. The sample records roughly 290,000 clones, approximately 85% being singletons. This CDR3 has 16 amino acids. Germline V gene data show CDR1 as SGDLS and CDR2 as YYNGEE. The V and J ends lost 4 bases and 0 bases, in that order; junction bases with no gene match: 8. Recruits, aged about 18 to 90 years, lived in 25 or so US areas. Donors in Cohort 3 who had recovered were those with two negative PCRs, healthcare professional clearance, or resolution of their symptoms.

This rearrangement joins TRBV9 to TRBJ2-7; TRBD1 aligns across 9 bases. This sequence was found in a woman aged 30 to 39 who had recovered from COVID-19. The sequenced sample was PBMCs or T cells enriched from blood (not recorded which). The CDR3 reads CASSPGDRAYSYEQYF. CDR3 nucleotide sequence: TGTGCCAGCAGCCCCGGGGACAGGGCTTACTCCTACGAGCAGTACTTC.